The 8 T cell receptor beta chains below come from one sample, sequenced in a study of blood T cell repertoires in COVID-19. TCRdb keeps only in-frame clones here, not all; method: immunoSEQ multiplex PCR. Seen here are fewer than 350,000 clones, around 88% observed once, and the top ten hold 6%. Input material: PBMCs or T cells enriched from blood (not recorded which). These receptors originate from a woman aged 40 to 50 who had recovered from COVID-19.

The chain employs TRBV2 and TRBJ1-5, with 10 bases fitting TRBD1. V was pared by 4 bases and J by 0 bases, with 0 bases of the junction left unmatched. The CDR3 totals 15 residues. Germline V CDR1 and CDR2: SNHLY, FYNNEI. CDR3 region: CASSGDRGSNQPQHF. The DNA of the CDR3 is TGTGCCAGCAGTGGGGACAGGGGTAGCAATCAGCCCCAGCATTTT.

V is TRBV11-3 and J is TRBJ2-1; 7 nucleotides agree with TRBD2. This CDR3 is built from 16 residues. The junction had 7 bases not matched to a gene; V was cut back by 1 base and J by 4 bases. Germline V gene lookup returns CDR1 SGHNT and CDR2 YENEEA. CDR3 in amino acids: CASSLGGGSTYNEQFF. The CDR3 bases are TGTGCCAGCAGCTTAGGGGGCGGGAGCACGTACAATGAGCAGTTCTTC.

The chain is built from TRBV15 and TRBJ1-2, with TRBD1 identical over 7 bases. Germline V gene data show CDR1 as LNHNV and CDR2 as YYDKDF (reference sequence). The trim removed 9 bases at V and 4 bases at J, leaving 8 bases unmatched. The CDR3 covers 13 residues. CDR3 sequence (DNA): TGTGCCACGAAGGACACAGGGGCCTATGGCTACACCTTC. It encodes CATKDTGAYGYTF.

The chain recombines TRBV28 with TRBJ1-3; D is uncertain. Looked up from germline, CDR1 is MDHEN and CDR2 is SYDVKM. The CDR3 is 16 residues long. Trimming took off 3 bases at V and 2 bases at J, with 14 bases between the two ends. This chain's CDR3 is CASSFQYIAAGNTIYF. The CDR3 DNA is TGTGCCAGCAGTTTCCAATATATCGCGGCTGGAAACACCATATATTTT.

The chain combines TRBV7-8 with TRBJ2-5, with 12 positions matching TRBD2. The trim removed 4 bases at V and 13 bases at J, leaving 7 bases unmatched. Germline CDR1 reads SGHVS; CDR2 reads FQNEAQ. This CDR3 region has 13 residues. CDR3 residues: CASSSRTSGAVYF. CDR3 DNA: TGTGCCAGCAGCTCACGGACTAGCGGGGCTGTGTACTTC.

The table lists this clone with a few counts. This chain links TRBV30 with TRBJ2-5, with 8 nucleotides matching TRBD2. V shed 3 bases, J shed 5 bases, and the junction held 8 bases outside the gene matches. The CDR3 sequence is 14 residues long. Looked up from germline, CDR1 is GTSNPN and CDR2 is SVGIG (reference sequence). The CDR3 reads CAWRDQREWETQYF. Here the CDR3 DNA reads TGTGCCTGGAGGGACCAGCGGGAGTGGGAGACCCAGTACTTC.

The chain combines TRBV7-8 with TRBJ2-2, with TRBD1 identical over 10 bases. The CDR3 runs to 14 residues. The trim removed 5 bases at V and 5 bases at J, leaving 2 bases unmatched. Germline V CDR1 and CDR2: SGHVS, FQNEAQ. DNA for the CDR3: TGTGCCAGCAGCCAGGACAGGGGGACCGGGGAGCTGTTTTTT. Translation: CASSQDRGTGELFF.

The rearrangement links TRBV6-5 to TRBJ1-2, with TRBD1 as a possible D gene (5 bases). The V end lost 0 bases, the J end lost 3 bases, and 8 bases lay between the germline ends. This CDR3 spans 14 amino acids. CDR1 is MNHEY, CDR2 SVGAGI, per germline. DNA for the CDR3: TGTGCCAGCAGTTACTCGGGGCAGCACTATGGCTACACCTTC. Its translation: CASSYSGQHYGYTF.